These T cell receptor beta chains were read from a single sample in a study of CD8 T cells in ankylosing spondylitis. A single record per CDR3 protein comes from TCRdb applying MiXCR to the 5' RACE reads. The sample has 230,000 or so distinct CDR3 sequences, 24% seen once; the top ten hold more than 0.6%. Sequencing was carried out using blood, either unsorted or a sorted T cell fraction (not recorded which). These receptor sequences come from a male donor with ankylosing spondylitis or in good health (not recorded which). The CDR3 runs from the conserved cysteine through the conserved F or W. Each record gives: J gene, clone size, V gene, CDR3 length, D gene, CDR3 protein, CDR3 DNA. The D gene is left open where the match is weak. The size field is filled for only some rows; it gives once, few, many or a size class.

j_call: TRBJ2-4; clone_size: once; v_call: TRBV2; cdr3_length: 16; d_call: TRBD2; cdr3_aa: CASSEGAGGAKNIQYF; cdr3_nt: TGTGCCAGCAGTGAAGGGGCGGGGGGAGCCAAAAACATTCAGTACTTC
j_call: TRBJ2-1; clone_size: NA; v_call: TRBV29-1; cdr3_length: 13; d_call: NA; cdr3_aa: CSVVFGDYNEQFF; cdr3_nt: TGCAGCGTGGTGTTCGGGGATTACAATGAGCAGTTCTTC
j_call: TRBJ1-4; clone_size: few; v_call: TRBV12-3/TRBV12-4; cdr3_length: 14; d_call: NA; cdr3_aa: CASSLAGSGEKLFF; cdr3_nt: TGTGCCAGCAGTTTGGCCGGGAGCGGGGAAAAACTGTTTTTT
j_call: TRBJ1-5; clone_size: few; v_call: TRBV29-1; cdr3_length: 12; d_call: NA; cdr3_aa: CSVGSSNQPQHF; cdr3_nt: TGCAGCGTTGGGAGTAGCAATCAGCCCCAGCATTTT
j_call: TRBJ2-7; clone_size: NA; v_call: TRBV7-2; cdr3_length: 16; d_call: NA; cdr3_aa: CASSLGAQGLPYEQYF; cdr3_nt: TGTGCCAGCAGCTTAGGAGCCCAGGGCCTACCCTACGAGCAGTACTTC
j_call: TRBJ1-6; clone_size: many; v_call: TRBV2; cdr3_length: 13; d_call: NA; cdr3_aa: CASRKDGNSPLHF; cdr3_nt: TGTGCCAGCAGAAAGGATGGGAATTCACCCCTCCACTTT
j_call: TRBJ2-2; clone_size: many; v_call: TRBV5-1; cdr3_length: 15; d_call: NA; cdr3_aa: CASSRGQLNTGELFF; cdr3_nt: TGCGCCAGCAGCCGCGGACAACTGAACACCGGGGAGCTGTTTTTT
j_call: TRBJ2-3; clone_size: NA; v_call: TRBV12-3/TRBV12-4; cdr3_length: 15; d_call: TRBD1; cdr3_aa: CASSLETGRPDTQYF; cdr3_nt: TGTGCCAGCAGTTTAGAGACAGGGCGTCCAGATACGCAGTATTTT
j_call: TRBJ2-7; clone_size: NA; v_call: TRBV6-5; cdr3_length: 16; d_call: NA; cdr3_aa: CASSYAGWTTTYEQYF; cdr3_nt: TGTGCCAGCAGTTACGCAGGCTGGACGACGACCTACGAGCAGTACTTC
j_call: TRBJ2-7; clone_size: few; v_call: TRBV20-1; cdr3_length: 14; d_call: NA; cdr3_aa: CSASDGHGSYEQYF; cdr3_nt: TGCAGTGCTAGTGACGGACACGGATCCTACGAGCAGTACTTC
j_call: TRBJ1-4; clone_size: many; v_call: TRBV2; cdr3_length: 13; d_call: TRBD1; cdr3_aa: CASREQGREKLFF; cdr3_nt: TGTGCCAGCAGAGAACAGGGGAGAGAAAAACTGTTTTTT
j_call: TRBJ2-1; clone_size: NA; v_call: TRBV10-3; cdr3_length: 12; d_call: TRBD1; cdr3_aa: CAIADRDNEQFF; cdr3_nt: TGTGCCATCGCCGACAGGGACAATGAGCAGTTCTTC
j_call: TRBJ2-3; clone_size: NA; v_call: TRBV20-1; cdr3_length: 15; d_call: NA; cdr3_aa: CSATQTRLSTDTQYF; cdr3_nt: TGCAGTGCTACCCAGACTAGGCTTAGCACAGATACGCAGTATTTT
j_call: TRBJ2-7; clone_size: NA; v_call: TRBV10-3; cdr3_length: 15; d_call: NA; cdr3_aa: CAISEFDEGTYEQYF; cdr3_nt: TGTGCCATCAGTGAGTTTGATGAGGGTACCTACGAGCAGTACTTC
j_call: TRBJ1-5; clone_size: many; v_call: TRBV12-3/TRBV12-4; cdr3_length: 11; d_call: NA; cdr3_aa: CASSTRGPQHF; cdr3_nt: TGTGCCAGCAGCACACGGGGTCCCCAGCATTTT
j_call: TRBJ2-5; clone_size: NA; v_call: TRBV12-3/TRBV12-4; cdr3_length: 13; d_call: NA; cdr3_aa: CASRFGAIETQYF; cdr3_nt: TGTGCCAGCAGGTTCGGGGCAATTGAGACCCAGTACTTC
j_call: TRBJ2-1; clone_size: NA; v_call: TRBV12-3/TRBV12-4; cdr3_length: 13; d_call: TRBD1; cdr3_aa: CASSRDREDEQFF; cdr3_nt: TGTGCCAGCAGCCGGGACAGGGAGGATGAGCAGTTCTTC
j_call: TRBJ2-2; clone_size: many; v_call: TRBV20-1; cdr3_length: 12; d_call: NA; cdr3_aa: CRADGGAGELFF; cdr3_nt: TGCAGGGCTGACGGTGGTGCCGGGGAGCTGTTTTTT
j_call: TRBJ1-2; clone_size: many; v_call: TRBV29-1; cdr3_length: 11; d_call: NA; cdr3_aa: CSVGRVSGYTF; cdr3_nt: TGCAGCGTTGGGCGGGTCTCTGGCTACACCTTC
j_call: TRBJ2-2; clone_size: many; v_call: TRBV11-1; cdr3_length: 19; d_call: TRBD2; cdr3_aa: CASRQVPGLAVLGTGELFF; cdr3_nt: TGTGCCAGCAGACAAGTCCCGGGACTAGCGGTGTTAGGCACCGGGGAGCTGTTTTTT
j_call: TRBJ1-1; clone_size: NA; v_call: TRBV5-5; cdr3_length: 14; d_call: NA; cdr3_aa: CASSLAPVGTEAFF; cdr3_nt: TGTGCCAGCAGCTTGGCCCCGGTGGGCACTGAAGCTTTCTTT
j_call: TRBJ2-5; clone_size: many; v_call: TRBV27; cdr3_length: 13; d_call: TRBD1; cdr3_aa: CASMGLDRVDQYF; cdr3_nt: TGTGCCAGCATGGGCCTCGACAGGGTTGACCAGTACTTC
j_call: TRBJ1-6; clone_size: NA; v_call: TRBV20-1; cdr3_length: 15; d_call: NA; cdr3_aa: CSAKWAGATNSPLHF; cdr3_nt: TGCAGTGCCAAGTGGGCGGGGGCGACCAATTCACCCCTCCACTTT
j_call: TRBJ1-1; clone_size: many; v_call: TRBV7-9; cdr3_length: 15; d_call: NA; cdr3_aa: CASSAQQGVGTEAFF; cdr3_nt: TGTGCCAGCAGCGCCCAACAGGGTGTTGGGACTGAAGCTTTCTTT
j_call: TRBJ2-3; clone_size: few; v_call: TRBV5-4; cdr3_length: 16; d_call: TRBD2; cdr3_aa: CASSSPGLAGVDTQYF; cdr3_nt: TGTGCCAGCAGCTCCCCGGGACTAGCGGGGGTAGATACGCAGTATTTT
j_call: TRBJ2-1; clone_size: NA; v_call: TRBV27; cdr3_length: 16; d_call: TRBD2; cdr3_aa: CASSEEVAGGLSEQFF; cdr3_nt: TGTGCCAGCAGTGAGGAAGTTGCGGGGGGGCTGAGTGAGCAGTTCTTC
j_call: TRBJ2-3; clone_size: NA; v_call: TRBV5-1; cdr3_length: 12; d_call: NA; cdr3_aa: CASSAFTDTQYF; cdr3_nt: TGCGCCAGCAGCGCCTTCACAGATACGCAGTATTTT
j_call: TRBJ2-1; clone_size: NA; v_call: TRBV20-1; cdr3_length: 14; d_call: TRBD1; cdr3_aa: CSAPRTGYGDEQFF; cdr3_nt: TGCAGTGCCCCGCGGACAGGGTACGGGGATGAGCAGTTCTTC
j_call: TRBJ2-7; clone_size: NA; v_call: TRBV20-1; cdr3_length: 21; d_call: TRBD1; cdr3_aa: CSARDSNPGTGYLSGSYEQYF; cdr3_nt: TGCAGTGCTAGAGACTCAAACCCCGGGACAGGTTACCTAAGTGGCTCCTACGAGCAGTACTTC
j_call: TRBJ2-7; clone_size: NA; v_call: TRBV5-5; cdr3_length: 17; d_call: NA; cdr3_aa: CASSLGIRGMSSYEQYF; cdr3_nt: TGTGCCAGCAGCTTGGGAATCAGAGGGATGAGCTCCTACGAGCAGTACTTC
j_call: TRBJ2-5; clone_size: once; v_call: TRBV19; cdr3_length: 15; d_call: NA; cdr3_aa: CASSIGRGLKETQYF; cdr3_nt: TGTGCCAGTAGTATAGGACGCGGATTGAAAGAGACCCAGTACTTC
j_call: TRBJ1-2; clone_size: many; v_call: TRBV20-1; cdr3_length: 14; d_call: NA; cdr3_aa: CSASSNGPNYGYTF; cdr3_nt: TGCAGTGCTTCGAGCAATGGGCCTAACTATGGCTACACCTTC
j_call: TRBJ2-7; clone_size: NA; v_call: TRBV20-1; cdr3_length: 13; d_call: NA; cdr3_aa: CSARPAVSYEQYF; cdr3_nt: TGCAGTGCTAGACCCGCAGTATCCTACGAGCAGTACTTC
j_call: TRBJ2-5; clone_size: NA; v_call: TRBV12-3/TRBV12-4; cdr3_length: 15; d_call: TRBD2; cdr3_aa: CASSFGRGGQETQYF; cdr3_nt: TGTGCCAGCAGTTTCGGACGGGGGGGGCAAGAGACCCAGTACTTC
j_call: TRBJ2-3; clone_size: many; v_call: TRBV11-2; cdr3_length: 14; d_call: NA; cdr3_aa: CASSLLSGADTQYF; cdr3_nt: TGTGCCAGCAGCTTACTTTCCGGGGCAGATACGCAGTATTTT
j_call: TRBJ1-5; clone_size: NA; v_call: TRBV12-3/TRBV12-4; cdr3_length: 14; d_call: NA; cdr3_aa: CASSSVPSNQPQHF; cdr3_nt: TGTGCCAGCAGTTCAGTTCCTAGCAATCAGCCCCAGCATTTT
j_call: TRBJ2-5; clone_size: few; v_call: TRBV9; cdr3_length: 16; d_call: TRBD2; cdr3_aa: CASSREPAGGGGTQYF; cdr3_nt: TGTGCCAGCAGCAGAGAGCCAGCGGGGGGCGGGGGGACCCAGTACTTC
j_call: TRBJ1-3; clone_size: many; v_call: TRBV20-1; cdr3_length: 14; d_call: NA; cdr3_aa: CSAREGNLGNTIYF; cdr3_nt: TGCAGTGCTAGAGAGGGCAACCTTGGAAACACCATATATTTT
j_call: TRBJ2-7; clone_size: NA; v_call: TRBV5-1; cdr3_length: 15; d_call: TRBD2; cdr3_aa: CASSSLAGTTYEQYF; cdr3_nt: TGCGCCAGCAGCTCGCTAGCGGGGACGACCTACGAGCAGTACTTC
j_call: TRBJ2-3; clone_size: NA; v_call: TRBV6-1; cdr3_length: 15; d_call: TRBD2; cdr3_aa: CASSSGGVGTDTQYF; cdr3_nt: TGTGCCAGCAGCTCCGGGGGGGTAGGCACAGATACGCAGTATTTT
j_call: TRBJ2-7; clone_size: many; v_call: TRBV10-1; cdr3_length: 14; d_call: NA; cdr3_aa: CASSESLGVDEQYF; cdr3_nt: TGCGCCAGCAGTGAGTCCTTAGGGGTTGACGAGCAGTACTTC
j_call: TRBJ2-7; clone_size: few; v_call: TRBV10-3; cdr3_length: 13; d_call: TRBD1; cdr3_aa: CAIRQGVSYEQYF; cdr3_nt: TGTGCCATTAGACAGGGCGTCTCCTACGAGCAGTACTTC
j_call: TRBJ2-7; clone_size: few; v_call: TRBV20-1; cdr3_length: 13; d_call: NA; cdr3_aa: CSAMPQGLGEQYF; cdr3_nt: TGCAGTGCTATGCCGCAGGGGTTGGGGGAGCAGTACTTC
j_call: TRBJ1-4; clone_size: NA; v_call: TRBV20-1; cdr3_length: 12; d_call: NA; cdr3_aa: CSATRGVGKLFF; cdr3_nt: TGCAGTGCTACCCGAGGAGTAGGAAAACTGTTTTTT
j_call: TRBJ2-5; clone_size: few; v_call: TRBV20-1; cdr3_length: 17; d_call: TRBD2; cdr3_aa: CSARDRGLAGGLGDQYF; cdr3_nt: TGCAGTGCTAGAGACCGCGGACTAGCGGGGGGGCTAGGCGACCAGTACTTC
j_call: TRBJ1-2; clone_size: NA; v_call: TRBV20-1; cdr3_length: 14; d_call: TRBD1; cdr3_aa: CSATTGTGGDGYTF; cdr3_nt: TGCAGTGCCACCACCGGGACAGGGGGCGACGGCTACACCTTC
j_call: TRBJ2-5; clone_size: NA; v_call: TRBV10-3; cdr3_length: 15; d_call: NA; cdr3_aa: CAISGHRRTEETQYF; cdr3_nt: TGTGCCATCAGCGGGCATAGGAGGACAGAAGAGACCCAGTACTTC